A single sample gave rise to the 18 T cell receptor beta chains below, sequenced in a study of cytomegalovirus exposure and HLA in healthy donors. Vbeta (60) and Jbeta (13) primers were used in the PCR. Clones were sequenced by immunoSEQ multiplex PCR, and TCRdb holds only the in-frame ones, with some missing. The sample carries fewer than 200,000 clones, around four fifths recorded once. The specimen sequenced was PBMCs. All receptors derive from a man aged 40-49 years in good health and CMV-seropositive.

This clone was counted only a few times. The chain has TRBV7-8 and TRBJ2-2; perhaps TRBD2 as D (5 bases). Per germline, CDR1 SGHVS and CDR2 FQNEAQ. The CDR3 consists of 15 residues. Trimming removed 5 bases at V and 3 bases at J, with 13 bases between. The CDR3 DNA follows: TGTGCCAGCAGCCCTGCCCGAGCGGACACCGGGGAGCTGTTTTTT. The encoded protein is CASSPARADTGELFF.

A few counts support this clone. V gene TRBV9 combines with J gene TRBJ1-1; the D is unclear. Trimming took off 3 bases at V and 2 bases at J, with 5 bases between the two ends. CDR1 is SGDLS, CDR2 YYNGEE, per germline. The CDR3 spans 12 residues. This chain's CDR3 is CASSASNTEAFF. The CDR3 bases are TGTGCCAGCAGCGCATCCAACACTGAAGCTTTCTTT.

This sequence joins TRBV28 and TRBJ2-5; 11 bases fit TRBD1. With the DNA end fitting TRBJ2-7 better, the J assignment may be wrong. Germline V gene lookup returns CDR1 MDHEN and CDR2 SYDVKM. The CDR3 runs to 14 residues. The CDR3 here is CASSGDRGSYEQYF. CDR3 DNA sequence: TGTGCCAGCAGTGGGGACAGGGGGTCCTACGAGCAGTACTTC.

This clone showed up just once. The rearrangement joins TRBV10-1 to TRBJ2-7; a possible D gene is TRBD2 (6 bases). The CDR3 extends over 14 amino acids. Trimming removed 4 bases from V and 6 bases from J, with 16 bases in between. Germline V gives CDR1 WNHNN, CDR2 SYGVQD (reference sequence). CDR3 region: CASSARRERSEQYF. In nucleotides, the CDR3 is TGCGCCAGCAGTGCCCGGAGGGAAAGGAGCGAGCAGTACTTC.

This clone was detected only once. The chain has TRBV6-1 and TRBJ2-3; 9 bases are shared with TRBD1. In germline, CDR1 is MNHNS, CDR2 SASEGT. The CDR3 is 15 amino acids. J was trimmed by 5 bases and V by 4 bases; bases with no gene match: 7. CDR3 amino acids: CASSARTGVEDTQYF. The CDR3, as DNA: TGTGCCAGCAGTGCCCGGACAGGGGTGGAAGATACGCAGTATTTT.

The J gene is TRBJ2-5, the V gene TRBV4-2, with a tentative D call TRBD2 (5 bases). Germline CDR1 is LGHNA and CDR2 is YNFKEQ. CDR3 length: 15 amino acids. Trimming stripped 1 base from V and 1 base from J, with 10 bases between. The CDR3 loop reads CASSQVSSGQETQYF. In nucleotides, the CDR3 is TGTGCCAGCAGCCAAGTTAGCAGCGGCCAAGAGACCCAGTACTTC.

In its sample, this clone was seen once. The genes are TRBV9 and TRBJ2-7, with 9 bases fitting TRBD1. The germline V gene encodes CDR1 SGDLS and CDR2 YYNGEE. V gave up 3 bases and J gave up 5 bases; unmatched junction bases: 6. The CDR3 loop spans 14 amino acids. CDR3 in amino acids: CASSATGGWDEQYF. In DNA form, the CDR3 reads TGTGCCAGCAGCGCTACAGGGGGCTGGGACGAGCAGTACTTC.

The chain employs TRBV5-1 and TRBJ1-1, with TRBD1 matching over 8 bases. V gave up 7 bases and J gave up 6 bases; unmatched junction bases: 8. The CDR3 consists of 13 residues. CDR1 SGHRS and CDR2 YFSETQ come from the germline V gene. The CDR3 DNA is TGCGCCAGCGCACAGGGGGTCACATCTGAAGCTTTCTTT. It is translated as CASAQGVTSEAFF.

For the CDR3, the DNA is TGTGCCAGCAGCTTCAGGGTATTTACCGGGGAGCTGTTTTTT. Encoded protein: CASSFRVFTGELFF. This chain uses TRBV5-8 with TRBJ2-2, with D tentatively TRBD1 (5 bases). CDR3 length: 14 residues. V gave up 2 bases and J gave up 5 bases, with 10 bases separating them. CDR1 and CDR2 from the germline V gene are SGHTS and YDEGEE.

The V and J genes are TRBV30 and TRBJ1-2; D perhaps matches TRBD1 (5 bases). Trimming took 7 bases from V and 2 from J, leaving 11 bases between them. The CDR3 consists of 12 residues. The V gene's germline CDR1 is GTSNPN and CDR2 SVGIG (reference sequence). The CDR3 here is CASRQGNYGYTF. The DNA of the CDR3 is TGTGCCTCGCGTCAGGGAAACTATGGCTACACCTTC.

The rearrangement joins TRBV11-2 to TRBJ1-1; TRBD1 aligns across 10 bases. The CDR3 spans 15 residues. The J segment lost 5 bases and the V segment lost 6 bases, leaving 9 bases of the junction unmatched. Germline V gives CDR1 SGHAT, CDR2 FQNNGV. The CDR3 nucleotides read TGTGCCAGCAGTTACCGACAGGGGGCGCGTACTGAAGCTTTCTTT. This codes for CASSYRQGARTEAFF.

The rearrangement links TRBV19 to TRBJ1-1, with D hard to call. The germline CDR1 and CDR2 sequences are LNHDA and SQIVND (reference sequence). Between the trimmed V and J ends, which lost 5 bases and 6 bases, there was a span of 16 bases. The CDR3 spans 14 residues. The CDR3 loop reads CASSWRGMSAEAFF. The CDR3 bases are TGTGCCAGTAGTTGGCGGGGAATGAGCGCTGAAGCTTTCTTT.

The chain carries TRBV6-5 and TRBJ2-7; TRBD2 is a possible D gene (6 bases). Germline V gene lookup returns CDR1 MNHEY and CDR2 SVGAGI. Deletions cut 6 bases from V and 3 bases from J, with 18 bases between. The CDR3 is 15 residues long. Written as DNA, the CDR3 is TGTGCCAGCAGCCAGGACGGAGGGTTGTACTACGAGCAGTACTTC. The encoded protein is CASSQDGGLYYEQYF.

The rearrangement links TRBV19 to TRBJ2-2, with TRBD2 as a possible D gene (6 bases). The CDR3 loop spans 14 amino acids. Germline lookup yields CDR1 LNHDA and CDR2 SQIVND (reference sequence). V lost 5 bases, J lost 5 bases, and 12 bases lay in between. CDR3 residues: CASSVIAATGELFF. The DNA for the CDR3 is TGTGCCAGTAGTGTGATAGCGGCGACCGGGGAGCTGTTTTTT.

The chain uses TRBV6-5 and TRBJ2-7; 10 nucleotides line up with TRBD1. Germline V gene sequence: CDR1 MNHEY, CDR2 SVGAGI. The length of the CDR3 is 13 residues. Losses at the gene ends were 4 bases for V and 6 bases for J; bases not matched to a gene: 3. The CDR3 region has the DNA TGTGCCAGCAGTTCGGGACAGGGGCGCGAGCAGTACTTC. Its protein product is CASSSGQGREQYF.

This clone appeared once. The gene calls are TRBV10-3 and TRBJ1-5; 7 nucleotides align to TRBD1. J was trimmed by 2 bases and V by 4 bases; bases with no gene match: 2. Germline V gives CDR1 ENHRY, CDR2 SYGVKD. The CDR3 covers 14 residues. CDR3 in amino acids: CAISGTGGNQPQHF. CDR3 in DNA: TGTGCCATCAGTGGGACAGGCGGCAATCAGCCCCAGCATTTT.

The J gene is TRBJ2-7, the V gene TRBV18; possible D gene TRBD1, 6 bases. V dropped 3 bases and J dropped 3 bases, with 12 bases sitting between them. Germline values: CDR1 KGHSH, CDR2 LQKENI. The CDR3 runs 14 residues. The CDR3 DNA is TGTGCCAGCTCACCGGCAGGGGAAAACTACGAGCAGTACTTC. It codes for CASSPAGENYEQYF.

This sequence joins TRBV28 and TRBJ1-2; 10 bases fit TRBD1. Germline CDR1 reads MDHEN; CDR2 reads SYDVKM. The CDR3 runs 17 residues. With V trimmed by 4 bases and J by 2 bases, 10 bases remained unmatched. The CDR3 DNA follows: TGTGCCAGCAGTTCAGACAGGGGGCGGAATAAGAACTATGGCTACACCTTC. Translating gives CASSSDRGRNKNYGYTF.